This T cell receptor beta chain was captured by sequencing in a study of control samples from healthy donors and cancer patients. Profiled with immunoSEQ multiplex PCR; TCRdb holds only in-frame clones, not every one. The profile shows approximately 68,000 clones, approximately 83% of them singletons. Trimming removed 3 bases from V and 7 bases from J, with 15 bases in between. The CDR3 sequence is 14 residues long. The germline CDR1 and CDR2 sequences are ENHRY and SYGVKD. The rearrangement joins TRBV10-3 to TRBJ1-2, with D perhaps matching TRBD1 (6 bases). The TCR was taken from a man between 60 and 75 years old in good health. The sample was blood. This CDR3 reads CAISEGKGEGGYTF. The CDR3 nucleotides are TGTGCCATCAGTGAAGGGAAGGGGGAAGGTGGCTACACCTTC.